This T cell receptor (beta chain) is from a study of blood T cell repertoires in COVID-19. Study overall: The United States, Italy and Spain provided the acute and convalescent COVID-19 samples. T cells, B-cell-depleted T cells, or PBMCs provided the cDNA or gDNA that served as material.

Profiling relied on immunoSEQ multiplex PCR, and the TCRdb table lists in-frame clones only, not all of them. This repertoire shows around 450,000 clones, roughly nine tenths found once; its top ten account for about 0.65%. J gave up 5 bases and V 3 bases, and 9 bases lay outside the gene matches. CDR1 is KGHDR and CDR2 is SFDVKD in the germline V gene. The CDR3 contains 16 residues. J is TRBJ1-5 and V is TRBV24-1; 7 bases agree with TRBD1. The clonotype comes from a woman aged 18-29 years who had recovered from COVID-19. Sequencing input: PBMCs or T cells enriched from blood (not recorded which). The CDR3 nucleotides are TGTGCCACCAGTGATCACGGGCAGGGGGGAGATCAGCCCCAGCATTTT. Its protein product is CATSDHGQGGDQPQHF.